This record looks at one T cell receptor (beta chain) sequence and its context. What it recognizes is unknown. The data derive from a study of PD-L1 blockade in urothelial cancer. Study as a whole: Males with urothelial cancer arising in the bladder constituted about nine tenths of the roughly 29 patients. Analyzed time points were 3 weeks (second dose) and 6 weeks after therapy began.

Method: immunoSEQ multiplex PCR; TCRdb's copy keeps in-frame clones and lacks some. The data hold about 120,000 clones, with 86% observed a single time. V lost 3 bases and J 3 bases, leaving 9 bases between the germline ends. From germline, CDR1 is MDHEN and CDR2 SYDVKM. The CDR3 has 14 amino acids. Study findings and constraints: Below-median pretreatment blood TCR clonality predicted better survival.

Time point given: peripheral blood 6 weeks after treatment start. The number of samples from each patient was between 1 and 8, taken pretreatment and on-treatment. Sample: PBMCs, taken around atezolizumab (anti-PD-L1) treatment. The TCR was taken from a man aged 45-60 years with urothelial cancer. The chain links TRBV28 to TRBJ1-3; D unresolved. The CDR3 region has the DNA TGTGCCAGCAGTTTGGCAACACGTGGAAACACCATATATTTT. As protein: CASSLATRGNTIYF.